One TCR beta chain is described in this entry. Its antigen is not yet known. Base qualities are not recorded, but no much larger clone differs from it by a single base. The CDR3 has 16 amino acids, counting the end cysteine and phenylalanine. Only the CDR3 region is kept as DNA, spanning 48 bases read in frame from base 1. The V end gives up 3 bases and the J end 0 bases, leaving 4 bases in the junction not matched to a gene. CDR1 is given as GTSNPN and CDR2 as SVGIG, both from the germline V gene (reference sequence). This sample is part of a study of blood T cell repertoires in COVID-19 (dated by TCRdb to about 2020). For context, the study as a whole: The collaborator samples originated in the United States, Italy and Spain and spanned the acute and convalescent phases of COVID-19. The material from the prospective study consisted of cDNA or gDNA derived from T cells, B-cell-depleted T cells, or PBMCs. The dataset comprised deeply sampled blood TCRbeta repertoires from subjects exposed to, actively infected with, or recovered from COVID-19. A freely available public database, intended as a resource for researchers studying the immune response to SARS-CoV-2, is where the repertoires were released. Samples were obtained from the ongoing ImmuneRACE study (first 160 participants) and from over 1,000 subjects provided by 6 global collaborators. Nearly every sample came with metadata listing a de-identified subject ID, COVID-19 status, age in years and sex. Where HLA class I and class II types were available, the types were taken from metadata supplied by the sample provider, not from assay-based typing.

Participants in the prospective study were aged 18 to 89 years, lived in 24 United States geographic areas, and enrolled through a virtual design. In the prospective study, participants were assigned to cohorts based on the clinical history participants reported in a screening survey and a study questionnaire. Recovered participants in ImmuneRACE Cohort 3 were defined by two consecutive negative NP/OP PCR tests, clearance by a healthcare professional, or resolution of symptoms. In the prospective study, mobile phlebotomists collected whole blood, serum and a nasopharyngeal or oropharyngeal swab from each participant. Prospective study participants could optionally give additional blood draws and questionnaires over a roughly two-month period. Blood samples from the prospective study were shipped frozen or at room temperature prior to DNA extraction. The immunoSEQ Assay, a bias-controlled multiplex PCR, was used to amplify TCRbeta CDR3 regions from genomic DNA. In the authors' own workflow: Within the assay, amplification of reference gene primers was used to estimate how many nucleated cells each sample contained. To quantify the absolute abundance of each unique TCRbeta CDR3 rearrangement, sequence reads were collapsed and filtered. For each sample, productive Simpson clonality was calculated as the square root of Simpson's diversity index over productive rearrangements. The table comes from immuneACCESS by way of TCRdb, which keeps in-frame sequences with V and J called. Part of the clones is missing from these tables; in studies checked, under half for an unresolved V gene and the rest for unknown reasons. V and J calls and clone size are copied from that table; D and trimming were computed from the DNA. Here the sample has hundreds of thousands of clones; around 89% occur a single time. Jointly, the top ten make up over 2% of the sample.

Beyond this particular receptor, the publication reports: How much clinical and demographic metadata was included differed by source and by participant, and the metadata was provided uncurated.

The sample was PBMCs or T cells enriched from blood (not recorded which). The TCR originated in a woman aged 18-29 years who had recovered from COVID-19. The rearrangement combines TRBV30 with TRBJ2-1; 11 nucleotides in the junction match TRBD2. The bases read TGTGCCTGGAGGCCTAGCGGGGGGAGCTCCTACAATGAGCAGTTCTTC. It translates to CAWRPSGGSSYNEQFF. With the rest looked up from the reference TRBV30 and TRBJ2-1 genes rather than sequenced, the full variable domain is SQTIHQWPATLVQPVGSPLSLECTVEGTSNPNLYWYRQAAGRGLQLLFYSVGIGQISSEVPQNLSASRPQDRQFILSSKKLLLSDSGFYLCAWRPSGGSSYNEQFFGPGTRLTVL.